What follows is one TCR beta chain and its context. TCRdb fed the 5' RACE reads into MiXCR, producing one record per CDR3 protein. Of 310,000 or so distinct CDR3 sequences listed, 6.8% are singletons. This sample stems from a study of T cells after yellow fever vaccination. This specimen was PBMCs, taken approximately 47 days after the first yellow fever vaccination. The TCR was taken from a man younger than 30 who received the YFV17D yellow fever vaccine.

Written as DNA, the CDR3 is TGTGCCAGCAGCTTGCCGGGATCAGGGCAAGAGACCCAGTACTTC. Amino acid sequence: CASSLPGSGQETQYF. The V gene is TRBV5-4, the J gene TRBJ2-5; either TRBD1 or TRBD2 may supply D (5 bases each). The germline gives CDR1 SGHNT, CDR2 YYREEE (reference sequence). The ends were cut back, 1 base at V and 2 bases at J, with 12 bases in the middle. This CDR3 spans 15 amino acids.